Sequencing of this T cell receptor (beta chain) was carried out in a study of PD-1 blockade in classical Hodgkin lymphoma (dated by TCRdb to about 2020). General notes on the study: Nivolumab dosing was 3 mg/kg intravenously every 2 weeks, continuing until either disease progression or unacceptable toxicity. To define a peripheral blood immune signature of response to PD-1 blockade in classical Hodgkin lymphoma, the study combined TCR beta sequencing with CyTOF.

From its cysteine to its phenylalanine, the CDR3 spans 16 amino acids. Just CDR3 DNA is preserved here, 48 bases in frame from base 1. In the germline V gene (reference sequence), CDR1 corresponds to MNHEY and CDR2 to SMNVEV. V is reduced by 6 bases and J by 0 bases, leaving a spacing of 15 bases between them. Genomic DNA was extracted with the Qiagen DNeasy kit from unsorted PBMCs and from negatively selected CD4+ and CD8+ fractions. Amplification of TCR beta CDR3 regions was done by immunoSEQ multiplex PCR with primers that anneal to V and J segments. A synthetic immune receptor repertoire was used to minimize amplification bias, and any residual bias was removed computationally once sequencing was done. For the original study's pipeline: Repertoire diversity was quantified as the Shannon entropy index using custom Python scripts. Unsorted, CD4+ and CD8+ repertoires were examined separately, except in combined analyses, for which CD4+ and CD8+ sequences were merged in silico. A clone was considered expanded if an increase in frequency of at least 2-fold after treatment relative to C1D1 was found, and a pseudocount of 0.5 was applied to clones undetected at baseline. Singleton clones were defined as clones with 0 or 1 copy at C1D1, and non-singleton clones were defined as clones with 2 or more copies. Clones expanded in unsorted samples were assigned a CD4+, CD8+ or unknown annotation through matching of protein sequences in sorted samples from the same patient. Diversity changes from C1D1 to C4D1 were tested in paired samples using Wilcoxon tests. TCRdb provides this immuneACCESS table in a form limited to in-frame rearrangements. Some clones are lacking; in checked studies, under half of them reflect an unresolved V gene, and why the rest are absent is not known. The DNA was the basis for D and trimming; V, J and clone size are from that table. This sample lists under 15,000 clones; 83% were detected once. The ten largest account for around 20% of the sample.

Broad study findings and their caveats: A significant rise by C4D1 was seen in CD4+ but not CD8+ TCR diversity (p=0.0027 vs p=0.16), with the rise being most apparent in complete responders (p=0.02). Baseline TCR diversity was reported to be lower in newly diagnosed patients than in healthy donors and to be lower still in relapsed/refractory patients. The study covered only a single clinical trial cohort, and the causes of the repertoire differences, possibly disease activity or prior therapy, were still not defined. Baseline diversity similar to that of newly diagnosed patients was observed in trial patients achieving complete response, whereas significantly lower diversity was observed in partial responders and progressors. Lower diversity was observed in patients in whom nivolumab was started less than 1 year after ASCT, and these patients were excluded from later analyses so that confounding by immune reconstitution would be avoided.

Based on its abundance in the sample, this clone is medium-sized (0.01 to 0.1%). Its antigen is unknown. No base-level quality is on record; no much larger clone is a single base apart. What this sample's time point label stands for: cycle 1 day 1 (C1D1), immediately before nivolumab initiation. Every trial patient had relapsed after autologous stem cell transplantation, and cohorts A, B and C differed in prior brentuximab vedotin exposure. The trial cohort was composed of approximately 60 patients with relapsed/refractory classical Hodgkin lymphoma, for whom complete response, partial response or progressive disease was recorded as best overall response. Single-agent nivolumab was administered to trial patients in the multi-cohort phase II CheckMate 205 trial. Best overall response was determined by an independent review committee according to the 2007 International Working Group response criteria. Trial PBMCs were collected just before the start of nivolumab (C1D1) and during therapy at cycle 2 day 1 and cycle 4 day 1. Peripheral blood was collected in 8 mL Vacutainer Cell Preparation Tubes, from which PBMCs were isolated by centrifugation and then cryopreserved.

This TCR was recovered from a human donor with classical Hodgkin lymphoma. Here the chain combines TRBV27 and TRBJ1-5, with an unclear D gene assignment. The sequences come from peripheral blood mononuclear cells (PBMCs), collected at baseline. The CDR3 protein sequence reads: CASSFGSQYSNQPQHF. Here is the DNA: TGTGCCAGCAGCTTCGGTTCACAATATAGCAATCAGCCCCAGCATTTT.